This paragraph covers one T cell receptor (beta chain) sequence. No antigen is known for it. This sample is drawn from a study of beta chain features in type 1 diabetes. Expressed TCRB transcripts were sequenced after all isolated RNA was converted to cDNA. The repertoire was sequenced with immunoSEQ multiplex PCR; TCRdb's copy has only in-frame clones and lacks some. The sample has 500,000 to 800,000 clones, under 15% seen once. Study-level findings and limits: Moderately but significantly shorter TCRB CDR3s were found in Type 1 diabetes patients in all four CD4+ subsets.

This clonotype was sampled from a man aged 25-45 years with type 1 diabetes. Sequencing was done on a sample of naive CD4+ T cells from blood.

The CDR3 is CASSPGGPNEQFF. As DNA, the CDR3 is TGTGCCAGCAGCCCCGGGGGGCCCAATGAGCAGTTCTTC. The gene calls are TRBV7-2 and TRBJ2-1; perhaps TRBD2 as D (7 bases). The V gene's germline CDR1 is SGHTA and CDR2 FQGNSA. Trimming cost V 5 bases and J 6 bases, with 11 bases left between them. This CDR3 region has 13 residues.